This passage covers 27 T cell receptor beta chains from one sample sequenced in a study of T cell changes during pregnancy in multiple sclerosis. Profiled with immunoSEQ multiplex PCR; TCRdb holds only in-frame clones, not every one. The repertoire includes roughly 31,000 clones, approximately 90% of them detected once, and around 0.67% sits in the top ten. This specimen consisted of CD4+ T cells from peripheral blood mononuclear cells, obtained in the first trimester of pregnancy. These receptors all come from a female donor with multiple sclerosis, enrolled in a pregnancy study.

The gene calls are TRBV20-1 and TRBJ1-2; a possible D gene is TRBD1 (6 bases). CDR3 size: 10 residues. Looked up from germline, CDR1 is DFQATT and CDR2 is SNEGSKA (reference sequence). V was shortened by 3 bases and J by 8 bases, with 7 bases between the two germline ends. DNA of the CDR3: TGCAGTGCTAGCAGGGGCGGCTACACCTTC. Translation: CSASRGGYTF.

The rearrangement joins TRBV4-1 to TRBJ2-3, with D perhaps TRBD2 (6 bases). CDR1 and CDR2 (germline): MGHRA, YSYEKL. Trimming removed 2 bases at V and 3 bases at J, with 30 bases between. CDR3 length: 21 residues. CDR3 residues: CASSQPGLATAPNPRTDTQYF. DNA of the CDR3: TGCGCCAGCAGCCAACCTGGCCTAGCGACCGCCCCCAATCCTAGAACAGATACGCAGTATTTT.

The chain carries TRBV27 and TRBJ2-7; 8 nucleotides match TRBD1. Trimming removed 4 bases from V and 3 bases from J; junction bases left unmatched: 5. CDR3 length: 14 residues. Germline V gene data show CDR1 as MNHEY and CDR2 as SMNVEV (reference sequence). CDR3 residues: CASSSWTGSYEQYF. Written as DNA, the CDR3 is TGTGCCAGCAGTTCATGGACAGGGAGCTACGAGCAGTACTTC.

The V call is TRBV2, the J call TRBJ2-1, with a weak D call TRBD1 (5 bases). The CDR3 is made up of 12 amino acids. V was pared by 7 bases and J by 15 bases, with 19 bases between. The germline CDR1 and CDR2 sequences are SNHLY and FYNNEI. The CDR3 loop is CASMSRVRVLFF. The CDR3 DNA follows: TGTGCCAGCATGTCCAGGGTCCGTGTGTTGTTCTTC. The whole variable domain, filled in from reference TRBV2 and TRBJ2-1, reads EPEVTQTPSHQVTQMGQEVILRCVPISNHLYFYWYRQILGQKVEFLVSFYNNEISEKSEIFDDQFSVERPDGSNFTLKIRSTKLEDSAMYFCASMSRVRVLFFGPGTRLTVL.

The chain employs TRBV30 and TRBJ2-1; the D gene is possibly TRBD1 (6 bases). The CDR3 is made up of 15 amino acids. Germline V gene lookup returns CDR1 GTSNPN and CDR2 SVGIG (reference sequence). Trimming cost V 0 bases and J 10 bases, with 19 bases left between them. The CDR3 DNA follows: TGTGCCTGGAGTGTGGGCTACAGGGTCCGTGGAGAGCAGTTCTTC. Its protein product is CAWSVGYRVRGEQFF.

V usage is TRBV7-9 and J usage is TRBJ2-1, with no clear D. CDR1 is SEHNR, CDR2 FQNEAQ, per germline (reference sequence). CDR3 length equals 13 residues. V was trimmed by 10 bases and J by 8 bases, leaving 18 bases between them. In nucleotides, the CDR3 is TGTGCCACTGAAGTCTTGGGCTTGGATGAGCAGTTCTTC. This sequence encodes CATEVLGLDEQFF.

The table lists this clone with a few counts. The V and J genes are TRBV6-1 and TRBJ1-2; 11 nucleotides align to TRBD1. The CDR3 extends over 16 amino acids. Germline V gene sequence: CDR1 MNHNS, CDR2 SASEGT. V lost 3 bases to trimming and J lost 7 bases; unmatched junction nucleotides: 10. In DNA form, the CDR3 reads TGTGCCAGCAGTGATTGGGGAGGACAGGGGGCGAGTGGCTACACCTTC. It yields the protein CASSDWGGQGASGYTF.

CDR3 protein: CASSTAGGNNEQFF. In DNA, the CDR3 is TGTGCCAGTAGTACCGCCGGGGGAAACAATGAGCAGTTCTTC. The chain employs TRBV19 and TRBJ2-1; tentatively, D is TRBD2 (6 bases). CDR3 length equals 14 residues. Germline CDR1 and CDR2: LNHDA and SQIVND (reference sequence). V lost 4 bases to trimming and J lost 5 bases, with 12 bases between them.

The chain combines TRBV21-1 with TRBJ1-4; the D call TRBD1 from the table was never checked on the DNA. TRBV21-1 is deemed a pseudogene. The CDR3 is made up of 17 amino acids. Here the CDR3 reads CASSNLPRDRVSEKLFF. Written as DNA, the CDR3 is TGTGCCAGCAGCAACCTACCCCGGGACAGGGTAAGTGAAAAACTGTTTTTT.

The chain is built from TRBV5-1 and TRBJ1-2; 8 bases align to TRBD1. CDR1 and CDR2 from the germline V gene are SGHRS and YFSETQ. CDR3 size: 16 residues. J lost 3 bases, V lost 4 bases, and 11 bases had no gene match. The CDR3 sequence is CASSPTRGPIDYGYTF. The CDR3, as DNA: TGCGCCAGCAGCCCGACCAGGGGGCCGATCGACTATGGCTACACCTTC.

The gene calls are TRBV5-1 and TRBJ2-2, with D maybe TRBD2 (5 bases). CDR1 is SGHRS, CDR2 YFSETQ, per germline. This CDR3 comprises 16 residues. V lost 0 bases and J 0 bases, leaving 9 bases between the germline ends. CDR3 loop: CASSLVGSANTGELFF. The DNA for the CDR3 is TGCGCCAGCAGCTTGGTGGGTAGCGCGAACACCGGGGAGCTGTTTTTT. Full variable domain (missing parts from reference TRBV5-1 and TRBJ2-2): KAGVTQTPRYLIKTRGQQVTLSCSPISGHRSVSWYQQTPGQGLQFLFEYFSETQRNKGNFPGRFSGRQFSNSRSEMNVSTLELGDSALYLCASSLVGSANTGELFFGEGSRLTVL.

The V call is TRBV7-8, the J call TRBJ1-5; TRBD1 might be the D (5 bases). The CDR3 sequence is 16 residues long. The V end lost 0 bases, the J end lost 3 bases, and 12 bases lay between the germline ends. The germline V gene has CDR1 SGHVS and CDR2 FQNEAQ. The CDR3 DNA sequence: TGTGCCAGCAGCTTAGCGAGCAGGGCCTACAATCAGCCCCAGCATTTT. Translated: CASSLASRAYNQPQHF.

The chain is built from TRBV19 and TRBJ1-2; perhaps TRBD1 as D (6 bases). Germline CDR1 LNHDA, CDR2 SQIVND (reference sequence). V lost 6 bases and J lost 3, with 8 bases in between. There are 12 residues in the CDR3. CDR3 residues: CASRTGYYGYTF. As DNA, the CDR3 is TGTGCCAGTAGGACAGGTTACTATGGCTACACCTTC.

The J gene is TRBJ1-1, the V gene TRBV11-2, with TRBD1 matching over 7 bases. The J segment lost 3 bases and the V segment lost 4 bases, leaving 8 bases of the junction unmatched. This CDR3 region has 15 residues. Germline values: CDR1 SGHAT, CDR2 FQNNGV. The CDR3 DNA reads TGTGCCAGCAGCTCGCGACAGGGTGGAGACACTGAAGCTTTCTTT. Its protein product is CASSSRQGGDTEAFF.

The chain is built from TRBV5-1 and TRBJ1-1, with TRBD1 matching over 7 bases. J was trimmed by 3 bases and V by 8 bases; bases with no gene match: 10. The V gene's germline CDR1 is SGHRS and CDR2 YFSETQ. This CDR3 contains 14 residues. CDR3 sequence reads: CASAGQPSYTEAFF. The CDR3 nucleotides are TGCGCCAGTGCGGGACAGCCTTCCTACACTGAAGCTTTCTTT.

The chain joins TRBV27 to TRBJ2-7, with 9 bases matching TRBD2. CDR1 is MNHEY and CDR2 is SMNVEV in the germline V gene (reference sequence). The CDR3 loop spans 14 amino acids. V was clipped by 2 bases and J by 4 bases; unmatched bases: 3. CDR3 residues: CASSLVLAGYEQYF. The CDR3 DNA follows: TGTGCCAGCAGTTTAGTGCTAGCGGGGTACGAGCAGTACTTC.

This clone was recorded only once. V usage is TRBV5-6 and J usage is TRBJ1-2; D is unclear. The CDR3 loop spans 14 amino acids. V was pared by 2 bases and J by 1 base, with 9 bases between. Germline CDR1 is SGHDT and CDR2 is YYEEEE. In DNA form, the CDR3 reads TGTGCCAGCAGCTTACCGGGAGTTAACTATGGCTACACCTTC. Encoded protein: CASSLPGVNYGYTF.

V gene TRBV6-5 combines with J gene TRBJ1-2; maybe TRBD1 (5 bases). Per the germline V gene, CDR1 is MNHEY and CDR2 is SVGAGI. V shed 7 bases and J shed 4 bases, with 16 bases lying between them. This CDR3 has 14 residues. CDR3 loop: CASTVAGGGYGYTF. Written as DNA, the CDR3 is TGTGCCAGCACCGTGGCCGGGGGGGGCTATGGCTACACCTTC.

The chain carries TRBV6-5 and TRBJ2-7; tentative D call: TRBD1 (6 bases). Germline lookup yields CDR1 MNHEY and CDR2 SVGAGI. V dropped 2 bases and J dropped 5 bases, with 13 bases sitting between them. The CDR3 covers 14 residues. The DNA of the CDR3 is TGTGCCAGCAGTTACCGCAGGGGCGAACACGAGCAGTACTTC. Translated: CASSYRRGEHEQYF.

The chain combines TRBV19 with TRBJ2-7; TRBD2 is a possible D gene (6 bases). The V end lost 3 bases, the J end lost 3 bases, and 15 bases lay between the germline ends. CDR1 and CDR2 from the germline V gene are LNHDA and SQIVND (reference sequence). This CDR3 comprises 15 residues. DNA for the CDR3: TGTGCCAGTAGTATTACAGCTGGACTAAACTACGAGCAGTACTTC. Amino acids: CASSITAGLNYEQYF.

The V and J genes are TRBV5-4 and TRBJ2-5; possibly TRBD2 for D (6 bases). The CDR3 has 16 amino acids. CDR1 is SGHNT, CDR2 YYREEE, per germline (reference sequence). V was shortened by 3 bases and J by 2 bases, with 17 bases between the two germline ends. The CDR3 reads CASSSGGRGGQETQYF. The CDR3 DNA is TGTGCCAGCAGCTCTGGAGGGCGCGGAGGGCAAGAGACCCAGTACTTC. The complete variable domain, with remaining parts taken from reference TRBV5-4 and TRBJ2-5, reads ETGVTQSPTHLIKTRGQQVTLRCSSQSGHNTVSWYQQALGQGPQFIFQYYREEENGRGNFPPRFSGLQFPNYSSELNVNALELDDSALYLCASSSGGRGGQETQYFGPGTRLLVL.

The rearrangement links TRBV5-1 to TRBJ2-6, with TRBD2 as a possible D gene (6 bases). The CDR3 extends over 14 amino acids. In germline, CDR1 is SGHRS, CDR2 YFSETQ. Deletions cut 0 bases from V and 12 bases from J, with 13 bases between. The CDR3 DNA sequence: TGCGCCAGCAGCTTGGTGGAGGGGCCCCGCGTCCTGACTTTC. Translation gives CASSLVEGPRVLTF.

The V gene is TRBV19, the J gene TRBJ1-2; D is unclear. Germline V lookup: CDR1 LNHDA, CDR2 SQIVND (reference sequence). V gave up 6 bases and J gave up 0 bases, with 8 bases separating them. This CDR3 spans 13 amino acids. As DNA, the CDR3 is TGTGCCAGTAGCACAGCAGCTAACTATGGCTACACCTTC. This translates into CASSTAANYGYTF.

The chain couples TRBV30 to TRBJ1-2, with 8 bases matching TRBD1. The V and J ends lost 7 bases and 5 bases, in that order; junction bases with no gene match: 6. Germline V CDR1 and CDR2: GTSNPN, SVGIG (reference sequence). The CDR3 is 12 residues long. Here the CDR3 DNA reads TGTGCCTCCACAGGGGGACTATATGGCTACACCTTC. It specifies CASTGGLYGYTF.

In its sample, this clone was seen once. The genes are TRBV7-6 and TRBJ1-1; 7 bases fit TRBD1. Germline V lookup: CDR1 SGHVS, CDR2 FNYEAQ. Trimming removed 5 bases from V and 5 bases from J; junction bases left unmatched: 5. The CDR3 loop spans 13 amino acids. CDR3 amino acids: CASSPNRGTEAFF. The CDR3 DNA reads TGTGCCAGCAGCCCAAACAGGGGAACTGAAGCTTTCTTT.

This chain links TRBV9 with TRBJ1-1; tentative D call: TRBD1 (5 bases). Trimming took 0 bases from V and 1 from J, leaving 7 bases between them. This CDR3 spans 14 amino acids. The germline V gene has CDR1 SGDLS and CDR2 YYNGEE. For the CDR3, the DNA is TGTGCCAGCAGCGTAGGGGGCGAGAACACTGAAGCTTTCTTT. It yields the protein CASSVGGENTEAFF.

The V call is TRBV12-5, the J call TRBJ2-3; 9 bases fit TRBD1. This CDR3 is built from 18 residues. Germline loops: CDR1 LGHNT, CDR2 FRNRAP. V shed 3 bases and J 4 bases; nucleotides not matched to a gene: 14. The DNA for the CDR3 is TGTGCTAGTGGTTTCGTTTCTGACGGGACAGGGAGGGCAGATACGCAGTATTTT. Amino acids: CASGFVSDGTGRADTQYF.